Following are 28 T cell receptor beta chains from one sample sequenced in a study of neoadjuvant anti-PD-1 for oral cavity cancer. Generated by immunoSEQ multiplex PCR, the TCRdb table keeps only in-frame clones and is missing some. The table lists around 62,000 clones, 79% of them singletons, with around 2.6% in the top ten. Material: PBMCs, obtained before nivolumab (anti-PD-1) treatment. These receptor sequences come from a person aged 35 to 85 with oral cavity squamous cell carcinoma.

CDR3 in DNA: TGTGCCAGCAGTTTACTAGGGGCCTACGAGCAGTACTTC. It translates to CASSLLGAYEQYF. V usage is TRBV27 and J usage is TRBJ2-7; possibly TRBD1 for D (5 bases). The CDR3 consists of 13 residues. Germline lookup yields CDR1 MNHEY and CDR2 SMNVEV (reference sequence). Trimming stripped 2 bases from V and 2 bases from J, with 7 bases between.

This clone showed up just a few times. The chain is built from TRBV7-9 and TRBJ2-7; perhaps TRBD1 as D (5 bases). The CDR3 contains 17 residues. Trimming took 2 bases from V and 2 from J, leaving 19 bases between them. CDR1 SEHNR and CDR2 FQNEAQ come from the germline V gene (reference sequence). For the CDR3, the DNA is TGTGCCAGCAGCTTAACCCCGTTAGGCCAGGGCGCCTACGAGCAGTACTTC. It is translated as CASSLTPLGQGAYEQYF. Using reference TRBV7-9 and TRBJ2-7 for the parts outside the CDR3, the full variable domain is DTGVSQNPRHKITKRGQNVTFRCDPISEHNRLYWYRQTLGQGPEFLTYFQNEAQLEKSRLLSDRFSAERPKGSFSTLEIQRTEQGDSAMYLCASSLTPLGQGAYEQYFGPGTRLTVT.

To note about this clone: One end of the junction fails to match germline, which may point to a read error. The chain combines TRBV7-3 with TRBJ2-1; TRBD2 aligns across 7 bases. CDR1 SGHTA and CDR2 FQGTGA come from the germline V gene. CDR3 size: 14 residues. CDR3 protein: CASSPRGDYHEQFF. The CDR3 DNA sequence: TGTGCCAGCAGCCCCCGGGGGGACTACCATGAGCAGTTCTTC. The full variable domain, its missing parts supplied by reference TRBV7-3 and TRBJ2-1, is GAGVSQTPSNKVTEKGKYVELRCDPISGHTALYWYRQSLGQGPEFLIYFQGTGAADDSGLPNDRFFAVRPEGSVSTLKIQRTERGDSAVYLCASSPRGDYHEQFFGPGTRLTVL.

The chain couples TRBV11-2 to TRBJ2-7; D is tentatively TRBD1 or TRBD2 (5 bases each). Trimming stripped 5 bases from V and 8 bases from J, with 16 bases between. Germline CDR1 and CDR2: SGHAT and FQNNGV. This CDR3 contains 13 residues. The CDR3 region has the DNA TGTGCCAGCAGCCTACCGAGGGGCATGCAGCAGTACTTC. It encodes CASSLPRGMQQYF. The full variable domain, with the rest looked up from reference TRBV11-2 and TRBJ2-7, is EAGVAQSPRYKIIEKRQSVAFWCNPISGHATLYWYQQILGQGPKLLIQFQNNGVVDDSQLPKDRFSAERLKGVDSTLKIQPAKLEDSAVYLCASSLPRGMQQYFGPGTRLTVT.

The V gene is TRBV19, the J gene TRBJ2-7, with 10 bases lining up with TRBD2. CDR3 length: 16 amino acids. Germline V gene lookup returns CDR1 LNHDA and CDR2 SQIVND (reference sequence). Unmatched junction bases numbered 10, after V lost 2 bases and J lost 6 bases. The CDR3 is CASSIPGGASGSEQYF. The CDR3 region has the DNA TGTGCCAGTAGTATACCCGGAGGGGCTAGCGGGAGCGAGCAGTACTTC.

Of note for this clone: The conserved closing phenylalanine or tryptophan is absent in this CDR3, likely reflecting a read error. It is unclear where the CDR3 begins or ends on the DNA, so no DNA is shown, and the CDR3 is as TCRdb lists it. This chain links TRBV14 with TRBJ1-1. CDR1 and CDR2 (germline): SGHDN, FVKESK. The CDR3 has 9 residues if both end residues are counted. The CDR3 sequence is CASRNLSRS.

V gene TRBV10-3 combines with J gene TRBJ1-5, with 9 bases identical to TRBD1. V trimming: 3 bases; J trimming: 4 bases; junction bases outside the gene matches: 4. Germline loops: CDR1 ENHRY, CDR2 SYGVKD. The CDR3 extends over 15 amino acids. CDR3 loop: CAISDPDRGNQPQHF. In DNA, the CDR3 is TGTGCCATCAGTGACCCGGACAGGGGAAATCAGCCCCAGCATTTT.

The rearrangement joins TRBV2 to TRBJ1-1, with D possibly matching TRBD1 (5 bases). This CDR3 has 12 residues. Trimming stripped 8 bases from V and 2 bases from J, with 9 bases between. Germline lookup yields CDR1 SNHLY and CDR2 FYNNEI. CDR3 protein: CASRGDNTEAFF. The CDR3 nucleotides read TGTGCCAGCCGAGGGGACAACACTGAAGCTTTCTTT.

The chain recombines TRBV5-1 with TRBJ2-7, with 11 bases fitting TRBD2. Unmatched junction bases numbered 8, after V lost 4 bases and J lost 2 bases. This CDR3 contains 16 residues. CDR1 SGHRS and CDR2 YFSETQ come from the germline V gene. CDR3 nucleotides: TGCGCCAGCAGCGGAGGGACTAGCGGACACACCTACGAGCAGTACTTC. Translated, it gives CASSGGTSGHTYEQYF.

The V gene is TRBV4-1, the J gene TRBJ1-2; D uncertain. Per germline, CDR1 MGHRA and CDR2 YSYEKL. V was trimmed by 2 bases and J by 4 bases, leaving 11 bases between them. The CDR3 totals 14 residues. The CDR3 loop is CASSQIPYSYGYTF. The CDR3 nucleotides are TGCGCCAGCAGCCAAATCCCCTACAGCTATGGCTACACCTTC.

This chain uses TRBV6-6 with TRBJ2-7; 9 positions match TRBD1. This CDR3 is 15 amino acids long. CDR1 and CDR2 from the germline V gene are MNHNY and SVGAGI (reference sequence). The V gene end was trimmed by 6 bases and the J gene end by 3 bases; junction bases not matched to a gene: 9. CDR3 coding DNA: TGTGCCAGCAGACTCGGGGGGACAGGGATCTACGAGCAGTACTTC. Translation gives CASRLGGTGIYEQYF.

The rearrangement links TRBV27 to TRBJ1-2, with 10 bases fitting TRBD1. The CDR3 is 14 amino acids. J lost 8 bases, V lost 2 bases, and 5 bases had no gene match. Looked up from germline, CDR1 is MNHEY and CDR2 is SMNVEV (reference sequence). CDR3 amino acids: CASSLGTGVFGYTF. Written as DNA, the CDR3 is TGTGCCAGCAGTTTAGGGACAGGGGTTTTCGGCTACACCTTC.

This chain connects TRBV6-5 to TRBJ2-7; D is perhaps TRBD1 or TRBD2 (5 bases each). From germline, CDR1 is MNHEY and CDR2 SVGAGI. V was pared by 3 bases and J by 4 bases, with 13 bases between. The CDR3 sequence is 14 residues long. This CDR3 reads CASSYESGRYEQYF. The CDR3 DNA reads TGTGCCAGCAGTTATGAGTCGGGACGGTACGAGCAGTACTTC.

In its sample, this clone was seen a few times. V and J are TRBV4-1 and TRBJ2-3; D ambiguous. Trimming cost V 0 bases and J 0 bases, with 7 bases left between them. Germline V gene sequence: CDR1 MGHRA, CDR2 YSYEKL. The CDR3 extends over 15 amino acids. The CDR3 DNA sequence: TGCGCCAGCAGCCAAGAGTCCAGAAGCACAGATACGCAGTATTTT. Amino acid sequence: CASSQESRSTDTQYF.

This chain links TRBV2 with TRBJ2-3; D call uncertain. V dropped 6 bases and J dropped 1 base, with 11 bases sitting between them. The germline V gene encodes CDR1 SNHLY and CDR2 FYNNEI. This CDR3 comprises 14 residues. CDR3 region: CASRTPWGTDTQYF. CDR3 nucleotides: TGTGCCAGCAGGACCCCCTGGGGCACAGATACGCAGTATTTT.

CDR3 residues: CASSLSYTGVLYTF. The DNA for the CDR3 is TGTGCCAGCAGCCTATCCTATACAGGGGTCCTCTACACCTTC. The gene calls are TRBV11-2 and TRBJ1-2; TRBD1 matches at 7 bases. The CDR3 sequence is 14 residues long. Germline trimming cut 5 bases from V and 10 bases from J; bases unmatched to any gene: 13. The germline V gene encodes CDR1 SGHAT and CDR2 FQNNGV.

V and J are TRBV11-3 and TRBJ1-1, with D possibly being TRBD1 (6 bases). The germline V and J ends were trimmed by 3 bases and 1 base, with 6 bases remaining between them. Germline CDR1 is SGHNT and CDR2 is YENEEA. The CDR3 spans 13 residues. The CDR3 region is CASSLTGNTEAFF. CDR3 nucleotides: TGTGCCAGCAGCTTGACAGGGAACACTGAAGCTTTCTTT.

The rearrangement uses TRBV19 and TRBJ1-5; 9 bases agree with TRBD1. CDR3 length: 18 residues. From germline, CDR1 is LNHDA and CDR2 SQIVND (reference sequence). The V and J ends lost 1 base and 6 bases, in that order; junction bases with no gene match: 13. The CDR3 nucleotides are TGTGCCAGTAGTATAGTCCACCCGTGGGGACAGGGAGGTCAGCCCCAGCATTTT. This codes for CASSIVHPWGQGGQPQHF.

CDR3 nucleotide sequence: TGTGCCAGCAGCCGACTGGACAGGGGCCACGAGCAGTACTTC. Encoded protein: CASSRLDRGHEQYF. The V and J genes are TRBV6-5 and TRBJ2-7, with TRBD1 matching 9 bases. The CDR3 totals 14 residues. After removal of 6 bases from V and 5 bases from J, the junction contained 8 bases not matched to a gene. The germline V gene encodes CDR1 MNHEY and CDR2 SVGAGI.

The V call is TRBV19, the J call TRBJ2-7; 9 bases fit TRBD1. The CDR3 contains 17 residues. With V trimmed by 1 base and J by 5 bases, 12 bases remained unmatched. CDR1 and CDR2 (germline): LNHDA, SQIVND (reference sequence). CDR3 sequence (DNA): TGTGCCAGTAGTATAGTGTCCTGGGGGACAGGGAAGGACGAGCAGTACTTC. Its protein product is CASSIVSWGTGKDEQYF. Looking up the rest from reference TRBV19 and TRBJ2-7 gives the full variable domain: DGGITQSPKYLFRKEGQNVTLSCEQNLNHDAMYWYRQDPGQGLRLIYYSQIVNDFQKGDIAEGYSVSREKKESFPLTVTSAQKNPTAFYLCASSIVSWGTGKDEQYFGPGTRLTVT.

The chain links TRBV25-1 to TRBJ1-1, with D uncertain. This CDR3 contains 13 residues. Per germline, CDR1 MGHDK and CDR2 SYGVNS. V shed 8 bases and J shed 0 bases, with 10 bases lying between them. The CDR3 nucleotides are TGTGCCAGCCAAGGACTGATGAACACTGAAGCTTTCTTT. Residues: CASQGLMNTEAFF.

This chain joins TRBV30 and TRBJ2-2; D not resolved. The CDR3 is 15 amino acids. Trimming took 3 bases from V and 1 from J, leaving 12 bases between them. Germline loops: CDR1 GTSNPN, CDR2 SVGIG (reference sequence). The CDR3 DNA reads TGTGCCTGGAGCCCTGGGCTCCTGAACACCGGGGAGCTGTTTTTT. As protein: CAWSPGLLNTGELFF.

The J gene is TRBJ2-5, the V gene TRBV21-1; the listed D gene, TRBD2, was not tested against the DNA. TRBV21-1 is a documented pseudogene. The CDR3 runs 14 residues. CDR3 sequence (DNA): TGTGCCAGCAGCAAAGGGGTGGAGCAAGAGACCCAGTACTTC. Protein product: CASSKGVEQETQYF.

The chain is built from TRBV10-1 and TRBJ2-1; TRBD2 might be the D (5 bases). This CDR3 has 14 amino acids. V lost 3 bases, J lost 7 bases, and 13 bases lay in between. From germline, CDR1 is WNHNN and CDR2 SYGVQD (reference sequence). The CDR3 loop reads CASSDSAGVNEQFF. For the CDR3, the DNA is TGCGCCAGCAGTGACTCTGCGGGCGTTAATGAGCAGTTCTTC.

This chain uses TRBV5-4 with TRBJ2-1; 7 bases align to TRBD1. The CDR3 length is 16 residues. Germline V gene data show CDR1 as SGHNT and CDR2 as YYREEE (reference sequence). J gave up 2 bases and V 0 bases, and 5 bases lay outside the gene matches. This CDR3 reads CASSLGGGSTYNEQFF. DNA for the CDR3: TGTGCCAGCAGCTTGGGAGGGGGCTCAACCTACAATGAGCAGTTCTTC.

The chain has TRBV6-5 and TRBJ1-1; D perhaps matches TRBD1 (5 bases). Deletions cut 6 bases from V and 1 base from J, with 12 bases between. The CDR3 extends over 14 amino acids. In germline, CDR1 is MNHEY, CDR2 SVGAGI. The CDR3 bases are TGTGCCAGCAGGTCGGGACTCGGGAACACTGAAGCTTTCTTT. It specifies CASRSGLGNTEAFF.

The V and J genes are TRBV9 and TRBJ1-1, with D possibly TRBD1 on 6 matching bases. This CDR3 has 17 amino acids. Trimming stripped 0 bases from V and 0 bases from J, with 15 bases between. CDR1 and CDR2 from the germline V gene are SGDLS and YYNGEE. CDR3 DNA sequence: TGTGCCAGCAGCGTAGATGGGGGGGCAGTAATGAACACTGAAGCTTTCTTT. This encodes CASSVDGGAVMNTEAFF.

The sample holds a few counts of this clone. This chain joins TRBV5-8 and TRBJ2-7; 9 bases agree with TRBD1. The CDR3 consists of 14 residues. With V trimmed by 5 bases and J by 2 bases, 5 bases remained unmatched. The germline V gene encodes CDR1 SGHTS and CDR2 YDEGEE. CDR3 coding DNA: TGTGCCAGCAGACCAACAGGGGGCCCCTACGAGCAGTACTTC. This encodes CASRPTGGPYEQYF.